The clone carrying this T cell receptor beta chain was found many times. What it binds is not known. These data are taken from a study of T cells in Graves' hyperthyroidism and ophthalmopathy. V trimming: 5 bases; J trimming: 3 bases; junction bases outside the gene matches: 3. This CDR3 comprises 16 residues. Germline lookup yields CDR1 KGHDR and CDR2 SFDVKD. With a duration under 2 months, the hyperthyroidism was newly diagnosed in patients aged 18 to 65. On the basis of clinical symptoms, serum thyroxine and TRAb, thyroid ultrasound and orbital computed tomography, diagnoses were made. The study's findings and limits: Blood also showed most of the thyroid clonotypes that were expanded above 0.001. From stable hyperthyroidism, ophthalmopathy was set apart by a 13 V-J model.

Amplification targeted TCR beta CDR3 regions from RNA transcripts. The TCR CDR3 was amplified in a first-round RT-PCR using the HTBI primer set. Via MiXCR, TCRdb re-called the multiplex PCR reads, giving one row per CDR3 protein. The data hold approximately 610,000 distinct CDR3 sequences, with over 15% observed a single time. V and J are TRBV24-1 and TRBJ2-1; 13 bases are shared with TRBD2. The receptor was derived from a woman under 30 with Graves' hyperthyroidism. The sequencing sample was made of blood. The CDR3 sequence: CATSGTSGSLYNEQFF. CDR3 sequence (DNA): TGTGCCACCAGTGGGACTAGCGGGAGTCTCTACAATGAGCAGTTCTTC.